Below, 17 T cell receptor beta chains from the same sample are listed, as sequenced in a study of CD8 T cells in ankylosing spondylitis. TCRdb itself ran the 5' RACE reads through MiXCR, one entry per CDR3 protein. This table holds 380,000 or so distinct CDR3 sequences, more than 20% found once. Sequencing input: blood, either unsorted or a sorted T cell fraction (not recorded which). These receptor sequences come from a male donor with ankylosing spondylitis or in good health (not recorded which).

In its sample, this clonotype was seen a few times. The rearrangement links TRBV20-1 to TRBJ2-7; TRBD1 matches 7 bases. V was clipped by 0 bases and J by 3 bases; unmatched bases: 5. This CDR3 has 14 amino acids. Per germline, CDR1 DFQATT and CDR2 SNEGSKA (reference sequence). The CDR3: CSARDQGELYEQYF. Here the CDR3 DNA reads TGCAGTGCTAGAGATCAGGGGGAACTCTACGAGCAGTACTTC.

This chain links TRBV30 with TRBJ2-7; no firm D call. The V end lost 0 bases, the J end lost 3 bases, and 6 bases lay between the germline ends. Germline loops: CDR1 GTSNPN, CDR2 SVGIG (reference sequence). There are 12 residues in the CDR3. The DNA of the CDR3 is TGTGCCTGGAGTGTCGGGCTCTACGAGCAGTACTTC. Translation: CAWSVGLYEQYF.

This sequence joins TRBV12-3 or TRBV12-4 and TRBJ2-1; 9 nucleotides line up with TRBD1. V lost 4 bases and J lost 8; bases outside the gene matches: 9. The CDR3 loop spans 15 amino acids. CDR3 bases: TGTGCCAGCAGTTCATCTCCGGGACAGGGCGATGAGCAGTTCTTC. It translates to CASSSSPGQGDEQFF.

This sequence joins TRBV20-1 and TRBJ2-5; 11 bases fit TRBD2. V lost 5 bases to trimming and J lost 2 bases; unmatched junction nucleotides: 4. Germline CDR1 is DFQATT and CDR2 is SNEGSKA (reference sequence). The CDR3 runs to 14 residues. In DNA, the CDR3 is TGCAGTGCTCCGACTAGCGGGGTACAAGAGACCCAGTACTTC. Its translation: CSAPTSGVQETQYF.

V usage is TRBV24-1 and J usage is TRBJ2-5; no clear D. Trimming shortened V by 2 bases and J by 2 bases, and 2 bases separated the two germline ends. The CDR3 runs 12 residues. Germline V lookup: CDR1 KGHDR, CDR2 SFDVKD. CDR3 sequence (DNA): TGTGCCACCAGTGATTATCAAGAGACCCAGTACTTC. The encoded protein is CATSDYQETQYF.

This clonotype was recorded at least ten times. This chain joins TRBV6-1 and TRBJ2-6; TRBD1 is a possible D gene (5 bases). The CDR3 covers 16 residues. The V and J ends lost 3 bases and 0 bases respectively, with 9 bases between them. The germline V gene has CDR1 MNHNS and CDR2 SASEGT. CDR3 sequence: CASSEGTGSGANVLTF. CDR3 coding DNA: TGTGCCAGCAGTGAGGGAACAGGCTCTGGGGCCAACGTCCTGACTTTC.

Concerning this clonotype: Relative to the germline gene, one junction end is altered; a read error may explain this. This chain connects TRBV29-1 to TRBJ2-1; D is perhaps TRBD1 (5 bases). CDR3 length: 13 residues. Germline CDR1 SQVTM, CDR2 ANQGSEA. The DNA of the CDR3 is TGCAGCGATGAACTGACAGCTTACAATGAGCAGTTCTTC. Its translation is CSDELTAYNEQFF.

This clonotype was detected a few times. The chain is built from TRBV28 and TRBJ1-1, with 10 positions matching TRBD1. The CDR3 totals 17 residues. The ends lost 3 bases at V and 1 base at J; junction bases unmatched: 8. Germline V lookup: CDR1 MDHEN, CDR2 SYDVKM. In nucleotides, the CDR3 is TGTGCCAGCAGTTTGGGGACAGGGGACTACTCGAACACTGAAGCTTTCTTT. Its protein is CASSLGTGDYSNTEAFF.

This chain links TRBV27 with TRBJ2-1, with a weak D call TRBD2 (6 bases). Per germline, CDR1 MNHEY and CDR2 SMNVEV (reference sequence). V was shortened by 6 bases and J by 0 bases, with 9 bases between the two germline ends. This CDR3 contains 14 residues. The CDR3 DNA is TGTGCCAGCAGGGGCGGGATCTCCTACAATGAGCAGTTCTTC. It encodes CASRGGISYNEQFF.

The chain joins TRBV13 to TRBJ1-2, with D uncertain. This CDR3 spans 13 amino acids. Trimming shortened V by 9 bases and J by 7 bases, and 18 bases separated the two germline ends. The germline CDR1 and CDR2 sequences are PRHDT and FYEKMQ (reference sequence). CDR3 coding DNA: TGTGCCAGGGGCCCCGGGCTCCTCTGTGGCTACACCTTC. This codes for CARGPGLLCGYTF.

The chain has TRBV20-1 and TRBJ2-7; TRBD1 might be the D (6 bases). Germline loops: CDR1 DFQATT, CDR2 SNEGSKA (reference sequence). Trimming took 1 base from V and 4 from J, leaving 14 bases between them. The CDR3 sequence is 14 residues long. In DNA form, the CDR3 reads TGCAGTGCTAGAGGCCCGGCAGGGGTGTACGAGCAGTACTTC. It codes for CSARGPAGVYEQYF.

The CDR3 reads CASSLGWGTGNTIYF. The DNA of the CDR3 is TGTGCCAGCAGCTTAGGGTGGGGAACTGGAAACACCATATATTTT. The gene calls are TRBV11-2 and TRBJ1-3; D is unresolved. V gave up 1 base and J gave up 2 bases, with 9 bases separating them. The CDR3 covers 15 residues. CDR1 and CDR2 (germline): SGHAT, FQNNGV.

This clonotype was seen more than once but under ten times. V usage is TRBV6-1 and J usage is TRBJ2-7; 7 bases align to TRBD2. Germline CDR1 reads MNHNS; CDR2 reads SASEGT. Trimming cost V 3 bases and J 3 bases; bases outside gene matches: 5. The CDR3 length is 14 residues. CDR3 DNA: TGTGCCAGCAGTGAGCCGCCGGGAGGCTACGAGCAGTACTTC. Translation gives CASSEPPGGYEQYF.

This chain links TRBV18 with TRBJ2-1; tentative D call: TRBD2 (7 bases). The V and J ends lost 2 bases and 3 bases respectively, with 14 bases between them. The length of the CDR3 is 16 residues. CDR1 and CDR2 (germline): KGHSH, LQKENI. The CDR3 spells CASSPARRGHYNEQFF. As DNA, the CDR3 is TGTGCCAGCTCACCAGCTAGGCGGGGGCACTACAATGAGCAGTTCTTC.

J is TRBJ2-3 and V is TRBV12-3 or TRBV12-4; D not certain. Trimming stripped 9 bases from V and 6 bases from J, with 13 bases between. The CDR3 runs to 12 residues. CDR3 bases: TGTGCCAGTCACCAGACTGAGGATACGCAGTATTTT. This codes for CASHQTEDTQYF.

This clonotype has more than one count but fewer than ten. V usage is TRBV24-1 and J usage is TRBJ1-5; D is possibly TRBD1 (5 bases). This CDR3 contains 14 residues. Per the germline V gene, CDR1 is KGHDR and CDR2 is SFDVKD. Trimming removed 9 bases from V and 1 base from J, with 12 bases in between. The CDR3 loop is CATGAKGSNQPQHF. In DNA form, the CDR3 reads TGTGCCACCGGGGCTAAGGGGAGCAATCAGCCCCAGCATTTT.

The chain has TRBV7-8 and TRBJ2-5, with 11 bases that match TRBD2. V dropped 1 base and J dropped 1; count of bases not matched to a gene: 8. Germline V CDR1 and CDR2: SGHVS, FQNEAQ. This CDR3 contains 18 residues. The DNA of the CDR3 is TGTGCCAGCAGCTTAGGGCTAGCGGGGGGACCCTTCCAAGAGACCCAGTACTTC. It codes for CASSLGLAGGPFQETQYF.